Many counts were recorded for the clone carrying this T cell receptor (beta chain). V was clipped by 2 bases and J by 4 bases; unmatched bases: 6. The CDR3 has 17 amino acids. Germline-derived CDR1 and CDR2 are DFQATT and SNEGSKA (reference sequence). Using its own MiXCR run on the 5' RACE reads, TCRdb lists one record per CDR3 protein. The data contain some 1,700,000 distinct CDR3 sequences, roughly 35% of them singletons. The sample originates from a study of identical twins. Healthy Caucasians were all of the donors. The rearrangement joins TRBV20-1 to TRBJ2-1; TRBD2 matches at 15 bases. The specimen sequenced was cord blood. This clonotype was sampled from a newborn girl in good health. CDR3 sequence: CSARRGTSGGLYNEQFF. The CDR3 DNA follows: TGCAGTGCTAGACGCGGGACTAGCGGGGGGCTATACAATGAGCAGTTCTTC.